Below, one TCR beta chain is given with its context. It has no known antigen specificity. Within one base of it there is no much larger clone, and no base qualities were kept. The CDR3 spans 15 residues, from the cysteine through the phenylalanine. The entry retains the CDR3 DNA only, 45 bases that are in frame from base 1. V is pruned by 2 bases and J by 2 bases, leaving 4 bases of the junction without a gene match. Reading the germline V gene gives CDR1 SGDLS and CDR2 YYNGEE. A second Seattle source provided samples from volunteer blood donors who had recovered from COVID-19. The collaborating institutions used their own protocols to collect whole blood in K2EDTA tubes. For TCRbeta analysis, collaborators shipped samples as frozen whole blood, isolated PBMCs, or DNA extracted from either of those sample types. TCRbeta CDR3 regions were amplified from genomic DNA by means of the immunoSEQ Assay, a bias-controlled multiplex PCR. The authors' analysis ran thus. Within the assay, amplification of reference gene primers was used to estimate how many nucleated cells each sample contained. Sequence reads were collapsed and filtered to measure the absolute abundance of every unique TCRbeta CDR3 rearrangement. For each sample, productive Simpson clonality was calculated by taking the square root of Simpson's diversity index across productive rearrangements. In TCRdb, the immuneACCESS table is reduced to in-frame sequences with V and J assigned. These tables do not hold every clone; where another copy was compared, an unresolved V gene accounts for under half, and the others remain unexplained. V, J and clone size were drawn from that table, and D and trimming were deduced from the DNA. For this sample the table gives around 250,000 clones, of which around 81% were detected only once. Approximately 2% of the sample goes to the ten largest clones.

This sample was included in a study of blood T cell repertoires in COVID-19 (dated by TCRdb to the early 2020s). Study-wide context: Samples covering the acute and convalescent phases of COVID-19 were provided by collaborators in the United States, Italy and Spain. The material from the prospective study consisted of cDNA or gDNA derived from T cells, B-cell-depleted T cells, or PBMCs. Where available, HLA class I and class II types were taken from metadata supplied by the sample provider and were not determined by assay-based typing. The samples were drawn from the first 160 participants of the ongoing ImmuneRACE study and from under 1,500 subjects provided by 6 global collaborators. A freely available public database, intended as a resource for researchers studying the immune response to SARS-CoV-2, is where the repertoires were released. Subjects who had been exposed to COVID-19, were actively infected with it, or had recovered from it provided the deeply sampled blood TCRbeta repertoires that made up the dataset. The sample metadata nearly always contained a de-identified subject ID, COVID-19 status, age in years and sex. What the research found in general, with its limitations: The quantity of clinical and demographic metadata differed by source and by participant and was supplied without curation.

The sequence links TRBV9 to TRBJ2-5, with 9 central nucleotides matching TRBD2. Sequenced input: peripheral blood. The TCR sequence derives from a young man who had recovered from COVID-19. The nucleotide sequence is given as TGTGCCAGCAGCGTGAGCGGGGGGTCACAAGAGACCCAGTACTTC. This is translated as CASSVSGGSQETQYF.